This T cell receptor (beta chain) was sequenced during a study of regulatory T cells in long-lasting Graves disease. This clonotype was seen more than once but under ten times. Its target is unknown. Trimming removed 6 bases from V and 9 bases from J, with 14 bases in between. CDR1 is DFQATT, CDR2 SNEGSKA, per germline (reference sequence). The CDR3 is made up of 11 amino acids. Noted time point: persistent/refractory GD, antithyroid drugs over 5 years with positive TRAb. Scientists built the TCR library using RNA that was extracted from PBMCs. About 10 milliliters of peripheral blood were taken and placed in EDTA tubes. Study-wide findings and caveats: Persistent disease preferred TRBV28, TRBJ1-2 and TRBJ2-5; new disease, TRBV20-1 and TRBJ2-1. Public clonotype sharing was higher in persistent than newly diagnosed patients. Persistent Graves' disease cases displayed lower TCR diversity than newly diagnosed ones.

With iRepertoire HTBI primers and Arm-PCR of CDR3 regions, TCR beta libraries were built. One entry per CDR3 protein results from TCRdb running MiXCR on the multiplex PCR reads. The data hold around 450,000 distinct CDR3 sequences, with under 25% observed a single time. The receptor was isolated from a female donor with Graves disease. Here the sequenced sample was peripheral blood mononuclear cells (PBMCs), taken when the disease was refractory, from a patient treated with antithyroid drugs. The V and J genes are TRBV20-1 and TRBJ2-5; D gene unclear. The CDR3: CSAPLLEAQYF. The CDR3, as DNA: TGCAGTGCCCCCCTCCTTGAGGCCCAGTACTTC.